The 18 T cell receptor beta chains listed next were all sequenced from one sample in a study of shared clonotypes between healthy human individuals. Naive CD8 cells lacked CD45RO and underwent positive selection for CCR7, leaving out terminally differentiated effector memory CD45RA+ cells. The assay was immunoSEQ multiplex PCR, and TCRdb's table has in-frame clones only and misses some. The table has about 2 million clones, about 95% seen once. The material sequenced was naive CD8+ T cells sorted from blood. These receptors originate from a young man in good health.

J is TRBJ2-7 and V is TRBV7-9; TRBD2 aligns across 11 bases. Germline V lookup: CDR1 SEHNR, CDR2 FQNEAQ (reference sequence). This CDR3 has 15 amino acids. The V and J ends lost 1 base and 5 bases, in that order; junction bases with no gene match: 4. This CDR3 reads CASSLVLAGDNEQYF. The CDR3 DNA sequence: TGTGCCAGCAGCTTAGTACTAGCGGGAGATAACGAGCAGTACTTC.

The table lists this clone with a count of one. Other DNA sequences in this sample translate to the same CDR3. V and J are TRBV27 and TRBJ2-7, with TRBD1 as a possible D gene (5 bases). The CDR3 loop spans 13 amino acids. Trimming cost V 2 bases and J 2 bases, with 7 bases left between them. The germline V gene encodes CDR1 MNHEY and CDR2 SMNVEV (reference sequence). The CDR3 is CASSLVGAYEQYF. CDR3 coding DNA: TGTGCCAGCAGTTTAGTAGGGGCCTACGAGCAGTACTTC.

The chain has TRBV13 and TRBJ2-5; D remains unclear. V lost 4 bases and J lost 5, with 11 bases in between. Looked up from germline, CDR1 is PRHDT and CDR2 is FYEKMQ (reference sequence). This CDR3 is 13 amino acids long. The CDR3 loop is CASSSRVVETQYF. For the CDR3, the DNA is TGTGCCAGCAGCTCTAGGGTCGTGGAGACCCAGTACTTC.

The chain is built from TRBV7-8 and TRBJ2-7; the match to TRBD1 covers 10 bases. Germline values: CDR1 SGHVS, CDR2 FQNEAQ. With V trimmed by 3 bases and J by 3 bases, 2 bases remained unmatched. CDR3 length: 14 residues. CDR3 region: CASSLGQGFYEQYF. The CDR3 DNA is TGTGCCAGCAGCTTGGGACAGGGGTTCTACGAGCAGTACTTC.

The rearrangement joins TRBV9 to TRBJ2-7, with unresolved D. The CDR3 consists of 13 residues. Germline CDR1 is SGDLS and CDR2 is YYNGEE. The V end lost 3 bases, the J end lost 2 bases, and 9 bases lay between the germline ends. CDR3 nucleotides: TGTGCCAGCAGCGGTTCTTCCGCCTACGAGCAGTACTTC. Amino acid sequence: CASSGSSAYEQYF.

The CDR3 DNA follows: TGTGCCAGCAGTTCGCGGATGGGAAGCACCGGGGAGCTGTTTTTT. Residues: CASSSRMGSTGELFF. V usage is TRBV28 and J usage is TRBJ2-2; D gene unclear. CDR1 is MDHEN and CDR2 is SYDVKM in the germline V gene. The V end was cut by 4 bases, the J end by 4 bases, with 13 bases between. The CDR3 has 15 amino acids.

This chain connects TRBV11-2 to TRBJ2-5; D is uncertain. V was clipped by 5 bases and J by 4 bases, with 5 bases between them. This CDR3 is built from 11 residues. The V gene's germline CDR1 is SGHAT and CDR2 FQNNGV. The CDR3 DNA follows: TGTGCCAGCAGCACGCGAGAGACCCAGTACTTC. This encodes CASSTRETQYF.

The chain uses TRBV5-1 and TRBJ2-1, with 10 bases identical to TRBD1. In germline, CDR1 is SGHRS, CDR2 YFSETQ. Germline trimming cut 2 bases from V and 3 bases from J; bases unmatched to any gene: 11. This CDR3 has 18 residues. The CDR3 nucleotides read TGCGCCAGCAGCTTAGTAGCCGGGACAGGGGATTACTACAATGAGCAGTTCTTC. Translating gives CASSLVAGTGDYYNEQFF.

V and J are TRBV29-1 and TRBJ2-7; 7 nucleotides line up with TRBD1. The CDR3 totals 15 residues. The germline V gene encodes CDR1 SQVTM and CDR2 ANQGSEA. V lost 7 bases to trimming and J lost 1 base; unmatched junction nucleotides: 13. CDR3 nucleotide sequence: TGCAGCGCCGACCGAAGGACAGGTGATTCCTACGAGCAGTACTTC. It specifies CSADRRTGDSYEQYF.

The chain has TRBV7-9 and TRBJ2-5; TRBD1 aligns across 8 bases. V dropped 5 bases and J dropped 3; count of bases not matched to a gene: 11. Germline loops: CDR1 SEHNR, CDR2 FQNEAQ (reference sequence). The CDR3 consists of 16 residues. The CDR3 spells CASSVLRDRRKETQYF. CDR3 DNA sequence: TGTGCCAGCAGCGTCCTCCGGGACAGGCGGAAAGAGACCCAGTACTTC. Drawing the rest from reference TRBV7-9 and TRBJ2-5, the complete variable domain is DTGVSQNPRHKITKRGQNVTFRCDPISEHNRLYWYRQTLGQGPEFLTYFQNEAQLEKSRLLSDRFSAERPKGSFSTLEIQRTEQGDSAMYLCASSVLRDRRKETQYFGPGTRLLVL.

This rearrangement joins TRBV21-1 to TRBJ2-1; the D call of TRBD2 is as the table states it, not checked on the DNA. TRBV21-1 is assigned pseudogene status. There are 16 residues in the CDR3. CDR3 residues: CASSKEISGRDNEQFF. Written as DNA, the CDR3 is TGTGCCAGCAGCAAAGAAATTAGCGGGAGAGACAATGAGCAGTTCTTC.

The CDR3, as DNA: TGTGCCAGTAGTATGGGGCAGGTGACGTACCAAGAGACCCAGTACTTC. Its protein product is CASSMGQVTYQETQYF. The chain is built from TRBV19 and TRBJ2-5, with D tentatively TRBD1 (5 bases). V was trimmed by 3 bases and J by 0 bases, leaving 14 bases between them. Germline loops: CDR1 LNHDA, CDR2 SQIVND (reference sequence). This CDR3 is 16 amino acids long. Variable domain in full (rest from reference TRBV19 and TRBJ2-5): DGGITQSPKYLFRKEGQNVTLSCEQNLNHDAMYWYRQDPGQGLRLIYYSQIVNDFQKGDIAEGYSVSREKKESFPLTVTSAQKNPTAFYLCASSMGQVTYQETQYFGPGTRLLVL.

The rearrangement joins TRBV30 to TRBJ2-7; 7 positions match TRBD1. The length of the CDR3 is 11 residues. V was clipped by 4 bases and J by 6 bases; unmatched bases: 3. CDR1 GTSNPN and CDR2 SVGIG come from the germline V gene (reference sequence). The CDR3 is CAWTGGAEQYF. DNA of the CDR3: TGTGCCTGGACAGGGGGAGCCGAGCAGTACTTC. The full variable domain, completed using reference TRBV30 and TRBJ2-7, is SQTIHQWPATLVQPVGSPLSLECTVEGTSNPNLYWYRQAAGRGLQLLFYSVGIGQISSEVPQNLSASRPQDRQFILSSKKLLLSDSGFYLCAWTGGAEQYFGPGTRLTVT.

The V gene is TRBV2, the J gene TRBJ2-1; TRBD1 matches at 8 bases. Germline V gives CDR1 SNHLY, CDR2 FYNNEI. The CDR3 loop spans 17 amino acids. With V trimmed by 6 bases and J by 7 bases, 17 bases remained unmatched. The CDR3 sequence: CASRPTPPGGELNEQFF. CDR3 coding DNA: TGTGCCAGCAGGCCAACCCCCCCAGGGGGCGAGCTTAATGAGCAGTTCTTC. The whole variable domain, remainder taken from reference TRBV2 and TRBJ2-1, is EPEVTQTPSHQVTQMGQEVILRCVPISNHLYFYWYRQILGQKVEFLVSFYNNEISEKSEIFDDQFSVERPDGSNFTLKIRSTKLEDSAMYFCASRPTPPGGELNEQFFGPGTRLTVL.

This chain links TRBV6-6 with TRBJ1-2; perhaps TRBD1 as D (6 bases). This CDR3 comprises 11 residues. V dropped 9 bases and J dropped 3 bases, with 8 bases sitting between them. The germline V gene encodes CDR1 MNHNY and CDR2 SVGAGI (reference sequence). The CDR3 sequence: CASEGDYGYTF. The CDR3 DNA sequence: TGTGCCAGTGAGGGGGACTATGGCTACACCTTC.

As concerns this clone: One end of the junction varies from germline; a read error may be responsible. This chain joins TRBV6-4 and TRBJ2-7; 14 bases are shared with TRBD2. This CDR3 region has 12 residues. Germline V CDR1 and CDR2: MRHNA, SNTAGT. The CDR3 region is CASRGLAGVLHF. CDR3 in DNA: TGTGCCAGCAGGGGACTAGCGGGAGTTCTGCACTTC.

The chain has TRBV15 and TRBJ2-7; 7 nucleotides agree with TRBD2. The CDR3 has 14 residues. Germline V lookup: CDR1 LNHNV, CDR2 YYDKDF (reference sequence). V lost 3 bases, J lost 7 bases, and 9 bases stayed unmatched. The CDR3 DNA reads TGTGCCACCAGCAGTGCGAGGCGGGAGAATGAGCAGTACTTC. Translation gives CATSSARRENEQYF. Full variable domain (rest looked up from reference TRBV15 and TRBJ2-7): DAMVIQNPRYQVTQFGKPVTLSCSQTLNHNVMYWYQQKSSQAPKLLFHYYDKDFNNEADTPDNFQSRRPNTSFCFLDIRSPGLGDTAMYLCATSSARRENEQYFGPGTRLTVT.

The CDR3 protein is CASSLDPDRIYEQYF. CDR3 bases: TGTGCCAGCAGCTTAGATCCCGACAGGATATACGAGCAGTACTTC. The chain has TRBV11-2 and TRBJ2-7, with a tentative D call TRBD1 (6 bases). Looked up from germline, CDR1 is SGHAT and CDR2 is FQNNGV. Trimming cost V 0 bases and J 4 bases, with 13 bases left between them. The CDR3 loop spans 15 amino acids.